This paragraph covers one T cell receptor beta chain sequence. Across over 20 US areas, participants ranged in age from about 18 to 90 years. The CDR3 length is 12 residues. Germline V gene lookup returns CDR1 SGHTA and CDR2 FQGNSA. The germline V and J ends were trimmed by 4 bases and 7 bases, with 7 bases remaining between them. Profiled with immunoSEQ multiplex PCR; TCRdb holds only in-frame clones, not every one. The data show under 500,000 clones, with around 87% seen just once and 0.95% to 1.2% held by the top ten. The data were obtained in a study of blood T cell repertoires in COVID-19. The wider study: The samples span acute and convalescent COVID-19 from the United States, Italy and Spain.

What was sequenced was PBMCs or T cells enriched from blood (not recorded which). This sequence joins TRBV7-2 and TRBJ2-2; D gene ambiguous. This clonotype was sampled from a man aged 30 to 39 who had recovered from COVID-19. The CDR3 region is CASSYTVGELFF. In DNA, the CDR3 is TGTGCCAGCAGCTATACAGTCGGGGAGCTGTTTTTT.